This T cell receptor beta chain appears in the sequencing data of a study of blood T cell repertoires in COVID-19. Study-wide context: The origin of the acute and convalescent COVID-19 samples was the United States, Italy and Spain. PBMCs, B-cell-depleted T cells, or T cells provided the cDNA or gDNA that made up the material.

This CDR3 contains 15 residues. Germline loops: CDR1 SGHDT, CDR2 YYEEEE. V lost 0 bases to trimming and J lost 1 base; unmatched junction nucleotides: 2. In the study's own analysis: Reference gene primer amplification gave nucleated cell count estimates. Sequenced by immunoSEQ multiplex PCR; TCRdb stores in-frame clones only, minus some. V and J calls and clone size are copied from that table; D and trimming were computed from the DNA. The sample yields tens of thousands of clones, about 70% seen once. The chain joins TRBV5-6 to TRBJ2-7, with TRBD1 matching over 9 bases. This TCR derives from a man aged 45 to 65 with active or convalescent COVID-19. The sequenced sample was peripheral blood. In DNA, the CDR3 is TGTGCCAGCAGCTTGGGAGGGACAGGGTCCTACGAGCAGTACTTC. This codes for CASSLGGTGSYEQYF.